The sequence of this T cell receptor (beta chain) was determined in a study of shared clonotypes between healthy human individuals. Generated by immunoSEQ multiplex PCR, the TCRdb table keeps only in-frame clones and is missing some. The data show about 1.4 million clones, approximately 96% seen once. CDR1 MNHNS and CDR2 SASEGT come from the germline V gene. CDR3 length equals 15 residues. V lost 7 bases and J 2 bases, leaving 15 bases between the germline ends. The V gene is TRBV6-1, the J gene TRBJ1-3, with a possible D match to TRBD1 (5 bases). The sequencing input was naive CD4+ T cells sorted from blood. The subset here: CD45RA+ positively selected. This receptor was identified in a man aged 30-40 years in good health. CDR3 nucleotides: TGTGCCAGCAATCCCAGGGAGCGTGCTGGAAACACCATATATTTT. This translates into CASNPRERAGNTIYF.